The 30 T cell receptor beta chains listed next were all sequenced from one sample in a study of technical replicates of blood from a few donors. Here immunoSEQ multiplex PCR was the method, and the copy in TCRdb shows in-frame clones only, minus some. The sample holds tens of thousands of clones; over 75% are singletons and the top ten take 3.5% to 5%. The sample comprised PBMCs. The receptors originated from a human donor in good health. Some clones in this sample may be carry-over from other donors' samples.

The sample holds a few counts of this clone. The chain links TRBV6-1 to TRBJ2-6, with 9 bases fitting TRBD1. Germline V lookup: CDR1 MNHNS, CDR2 SASEGT. CDR3 length: 15 residues. V was pared by 10 bases and J by 3 bases, with 7 bases of the junction left unmatched. The CDR3 is CATGRTGDGANVLTF. The CDR3 DNA sequence: TGTGCCACCGGGAGGACAGGGGATGGGGCCAACGTCCTGACTTTC.

This clone was counted between two and nine times. This chain uses TRBV29-1 with TRBJ1-1, with D perhaps TRBD1 (5 bases). V dropped 4 bases and J dropped 2 bases, with 11 bases sitting between them. The germline CDR1 and CDR2 sequences are SQVTM and ANQGSEA. This CDR3 is built from 13 residues. CDR3 DNA: TGCAGCGTTGGGCAGGGACTTAACACTGAAGCTTTCTTT. Its translation is CSVGQGLNTEAFF.

The chain has TRBV5-3 and TRBJ2-7, with 10 positions matching TRBD2. TRBV5-3 is classed as an ORF, of uncertain function. J was trimmed by 3 bases and V by 6 bases; bases with no gene match: 15. The CDR3 is 17 residues long. In nucleotides, the CDR3 is TGTGCCAGAATCTTTCGGGCTAGCGGGAGACTCCGCTACGAGCAGTACTTC. It yields the protein CARIFRASGRLRYEQYF.

This sequence joins TRBV2 and TRBJ1-1; a possible D gene is TRBD1 (6 bases). This CDR3 is built from 15 residues. The V gene lost 6 bases and the J gene lost 1 base, with 15 bases spanning the gap. The germline V gene has CDR1 SNHLY and CDR2 FYNNEI. The CDR3 nucleotides read TGTGCCAGCAGGCGGGGGACAACCTCGAACACTGAAGCTTTCTTT. Translation gives CASRRGTTSNTEAFF.

V and J are TRBV6-1 and TRBJ1-5, with 8 bases lining up with TRBD1. The CDR3 is made up of 14 amino acids. V was pared by 6 bases and J by 7 bases, with 8 bases of the junction left unmatched. Germline V lookup: CDR1 MNHNS, CDR2 SASEGT. CDR3 nucleotides: TGTGCCAGCAGCAATACACAGGGGGGACAGCCCCAGCATTTT. Residues: CASSNTQGGQPQHF.

The rearrangement uses TRBV18 and TRBJ2-7, with a tentative D call TRBD2 (7 bases). The germline V gene has CDR1 KGHSH and CDR2 LQKENI. The CDR3 length is 13 residues. The germline V and J ends were trimmed by 10 bases and 7 bases, with 20 bases remaining between them. DNA for the CDR3: TGTGCCACAAGGGGGGGAGGCCTACGGGAGCAGTACTTC. As protein: CATRGGGLREQYF.

This sequence joins TRBV12-5 and TRBJ1-1, with D maybe TRBD1 (5 bases). CDR1 and CDR2 (germline): LGHNT, FRNRAP. V was clipped by 0 bases and J by 3 bases, with 11 bases between them. This CDR3 has 15 amino acids. In nucleotides, the CDR3 is TGTGCTAGTGGTTTGGTATTGGGGCCGGACACTGAAGCTTTCTTT. Translation gives CASGLVLGPDTEAFF.

As DNA, the CDR3 is TGTGCCAGCAGCCAAGACAGAAATACCCATGGCTACACCTTC. This translates into CASSQDRNTHGYTF. The chain combines TRBV4-2 with TRBJ1-2; D not certain. Trimming removed 0 bases from V and 6 bases from J, with 11 bases in between. Germline CDR1 LGHNA, CDR2 YNFKEQ. The CDR3 contains 14 residues.

As for this clone: Sequence at one end of the junction differs from germline and may be a read error. This chain uses TRBV7-2 with TRBJ2-3; a possible D gene is TRBD2 (7 bases). Germline CDR1 SGHTA, CDR2 FQGNSA. The length of the CDR3 is 12 residues. In nucleotides, the CDR3 is TGTGCCAGCAGCCCACCAGGACTAGACAGGCATTTT. It specifies CASSPPGLDRHF.

The chain is built from TRBV28 and TRBJ1-6; D possibly corresponds to TRBD1 (6 bases). The CDR3 runs to 15 residues. Trimming took 6 bases from V and 6 from J, leaving 15 bases between them. CDR1 MDHEN and CDR2 SYDVKM come from the germline V gene. The CDR3 spells CASRSRGEGNSPLHF. As DNA, the CDR3 is TGTGCCAGCAGGTCCAGGGGCGAGGGTAATTCACCCCTCCACTTT.

CDR3 loop: CASSYDDNSYEQYF. CDR3 nucleotides: TGTGCCAGCAGTTACGACGACAACTCCTACGAGCAGTACTTC. This chain uses TRBV6-5 with TRBJ2-7; no clear D gene. From germline, CDR1 is MNHEY and CDR2 SVGAGI. The CDR3 runs 14 residues. The V gene lost 2 bases and the J gene lost 0 bases, with 8 bases spanning the gap.

Regarding this clone: The same CDR3 arises from other DNA sequences in this sample as well. This chain connects TRBV4-3 to TRBJ2-2; 15 bases are a match to TRBD2. Looked up from germline, CDR1 is LGHNA and CDR2 is YSLEER. The CDR3 consists of 17 residues. The V and J ends lost 5 bases and 0 bases, in that order; junction bases with no gene match: 1. CDR3 in amino acids: CASSRTSGGANTGELFF. The CDR3 DNA reads as TGCGCCAGCAGCAGGACTAGCGGGGGGGCGAACACCGGGGAGCTGTTTTTT.

The chain carries TRBV30 and TRBJ1-3, with D unresolved. CDR1 is GTSNPN, CDR2 SVGIG, per germline (reference sequence). The CDR3 sequence is 17 residues long. Deletions cut 1 base from V and 0 bases from J, with 16 bases between. The CDR3 DNA is TGTGCCTGGAGTGGGGCCGGCACAGAAGCCTCTGGAAACACCATATATTTT. Its translation: CAWSGAGTEASGNTIYF.

The V call is TRBV6-6, the J call TRBJ2-2; D is perhaps TRBD1 (7 bases). The CDR3 is 15 amino acids. The germline V gene has CDR1 MNHNY and CDR2 SVGAGI (reference sequence). V gave up 2 bases and J gave up 5 bases, with 12 bases separating them. CDR3 loop: CASSYGGTATGELFF. For the CDR3, the DNA is TGTGCCAGCAGTTACGGGGGGACAGCAACCGGGGAGCTGTTTTTT.

The chain is built from TRBV11-1 and TRBJ2-4; maybe TRBD1 (6 bases). V shed 4 bases and J shed 7 bases, with 17 bases lying between them. Per germline, CDR1 SGHAT and CDR2 FQDESV (reference sequence). This CDR3 region has 15 residues. The CDR3 here is CASSSDTGTGNIQYF. The CDR3 DNA reads as TGTGCCAGCAGCTCAGATACAGGGACCGGCAACATTCAGTACTTC.

This chain joins TRBV7-8 and TRBJ2-5; 9 nucleotides align to TRBD2. V lost 1 base and J lost 4; bases outside the gene matches: 4. The CDR3 has 15 amino acids. CDR1 is SGHVS, CDR2 FQNEAQ, per germline. The CDR3 is CASSLEVSGGETQYF. DNA of the CDR3: TGTGCCAGCAGCTTAGAGGTTAGCGGGGGAGAGACCCAGTACTTC.

The chain couples TRBV7-9 to TRBJ2-3, with 11 bases fitting TRBD2. Germline V gives CDR1 SEHNR, CDR2 FQNEAQ (reference sequence). This CDR3 region has 16 residues. V lost 5 bases, J lost 5 bases, and 9 bases stayed unmatched. In DNA form, the CDR3 reads TGTGCCAGCAGCGCTAATAGCGGGGGGGCTGGAGATACGCAGTATTTT. Residues: CASSANSGGAGDTQYF.

The rearrangement uses TRBV7-2 and TRBJ2-5; no clear D gene. V was shortened by 2 bases and J by 4 bases, with 14 bases between the two germline ends. The germline V gene has CDR1 SGHTA and CDR2 FQGNSA. This CDR3 comprises 15 residues. The CDR3 nucleotides read TGTGCCAGCAGCTTAAGCCTAGGCTTCGGAGAGACCCAGTACTTC. The encoded protein is CASSLSLGFGETQYF.

This rearrangement joins TRBV2 to TRBJ2-7; the D is unclear. Germline CDR1 SNHLY, CDR2 FYNNEI. V was shortened by 1 base and J by 4 bases, with 5 bases between the two germline ends. The CDR3 spans 12 residues. The CDR3 coding sequence is TGTGCCAGCAGTGAAGGCGCATACGAGCAGTACTTC. It translates to CASSEGAYEQYF.

This sequence joins TRBV4-3 and TRBJ2-1, with 7 bases identical to TRBD1. The CDR3 has 17 residues. CDR1 is LGHNA, CDR2 YSLEER, per germline. J lost 2 bases, V lost 0 bases, and 7 bases had no gene match. CDR3 sequence: CASSQDFLQGPYNEQFF. The CDR3 DNA follows: TGCGCCAGCAGCCAAGATTTTTTACAGGGGCCCTACAATGAGCAGTTCTTC.

Ten or more counts support this clone. The chain carries TRBV7-2 and TRBJ1-2; D might be TRBD1 (6 bases). This CDR3 is built from 12 residues. Germline values: CDR1 SGHTA, CDR2 FQGNSA. The V gene lost 7 bases and the J gene lost 4 bases, with 10 bases spanning the gap. CDR3 DNA: TGTGCCAGCACCAAGGGGGTCTATGGCTACACCTTC. It yields the protein CASTKGVYGYTF.

This chain links TRBV5-6 with TRBJ2-1, with a tentative D call TRBD2 (7 bases). The CDR3 covers 15 residues. The germline CDR1 and CDR2 sequences are SGHDT and YYEEEE. Trimming cost V 5 bases and J 2 bases, with 14 bases left between them. The CDR3 nucleotides read TGTGCCAGCAGTCCTGGGGGGGCCACCTACAATGAGCAGTTCTTC. Its translation: CASSPGGATYNEQFF.

The CDR3 region is CASSPGIYSRGPPSYEQYF. Written as DNA, the CDR3 is TGTGCCAGCTCACCAGGAATTTATAGCAGGGGACCACCAAGTTACGAGCAGTACTTC. The chain carries TRBV18 and TRBJ2-7; possible D gene TRBD1, 6 bases. V was pared by 2 bases and J by 4 bases, with 27 bases between. The V gene's germline CDR1 is KGHSH and CDR2 LQKENI. CDR3 size: 19 residues.

CDR3 in amino acids: CASSQEWGGINTGELFF. In DNA, the CDR3 is TGCGCCAGCAGCCAAGAGTGGGGGGGAATAAACACCGGGGAGCTGTTTTTT. V usage is TRBV4-1 and J usage is TRBJ2-2; 7 nucleotides line up with TRBD2. The CDR3 sequence is 17 residues long. Per germline, CDR1 MGHRA and CDR2 YSYEKL. J was trimmed by 2 bases and V by 0 bases; bases with no gene match: 6.

V gene TRBV15 combines with J gene TRBJ2-3; 11 bases map to TRBD1. V trimming: 5 bases; J trimming: 8 bases; junction bases outside the gene matches: 15. Germline V CDR1 and CDR2: LNHNV, YYDKDF (reference sequence). The CDR3 is 17 residues long. The CDR3 region has the DNA TGTGCCACCAGCGTCGACCCCCTTGGACAGGGGGCGGGTACGCAGTATTTT. It codes for CATSVDPLGQGAGTQYF.

The chain recombines TRBV18 with TRBJ1-4; maybe TRBD1 (5 bases). The ends were cut back, 2 bases at V and 5 bases at J, with 9 bases in the middle. The CDR3 runs 14 residues. Germline CDR1 KGHSH, CDR2 LQKENI. The CDR3 coding sequence is TGTGCCAGCTCACCAGGGGCTGAAAATGAAAAACTGTTTTTT. Its translation is CASSPGAENEKLFF. The full variable domain, completed using reference TRBV18 and TRBJ1-4, is NAGVMQNPRHLVRRRGQEARLRCSPMKGHSHVYWYRQLPEEGLKFMVYLQKENIIDESGMPKERFSAEFPKEGPSILRIQQVVRGDSAAYFCASSPGAENEKLFFGSGTQLSVL.

Only a few counts were recorded for this clone. Other nucleotide sequences in the sample specify the same CDR3. V is TRBV5-6 and J is TRBJ1-2, with D uncertain. Germline CDR1 and CDR2: SGHDT and YYEEEE. The CDR3 is 13 amino acids. V shed 1 base and J shed 4 bases, with 8 bases lying between them. The CDR3 bases are TGTGCCAGCAGCTTGATCAGGCCCTATGGCTACACCTTC. Translation gives CASSLIRPYGYTF. The entire variable domain, with the rest obtained from reference TRBV5-6 and TRBJ1-2, is as follows: DAGVTQSPTHLIKTRGQQVTLRCSPKSGHDTVSWYQQALGQGPQFIFQYYEEEERQRGNFPDRFSGHQFPNYSSELNVNALLLGDSALYLCASSLIRPYGYTFGSGTRLTVV.

J is TRBJ2-5 and V is TRBV7-8; no clear D gene. The ends were cut back, 5 bases at V and 4 bases at J, with 14 bases in the middle. Germline V gene data show CDR1 as SGHVS and CDR2 as FQNEAQ. The CDR3 is 14 amino acids. Here the CDR3 reads CASSRASGLETQYF. Written as DNA, the CDR3 is TGTGCCAGCAGCCGAGCATCGGGTTTAGAGACCCAGTACTTC.

This sequence joins TRBV25-1 and TRBJ2-1; tentative D call: TRBD2 (6 bases). Germline V gene data show CDR1 as MGHDK and CDR2 as SYGVNS. With 4 bases removed from V and 1 base from J, the gap between germline ends came to 11 bases. The CDR3 sequence is 15 residues long. The CDR3 bases are TGTGCCAGCAGTGCCCCCGGGGGATCCTACAATGAGCAGTTCTTC. This encodes CASSAPGGSYNEQFF.

The chain couples TRBV7-2 to TRBJ1-1; D remains ambiguous. CDR1 is SGHTA and CDR2 is FQGNSA in the germline V gene. The CDR3 runs to 14 residues. Trimming removed 1 base from V and 1 base from J, with 7 bases in between. The CDR3 spells CASSLGRANTEAFF. CDR3 sequence (DNA): TGTGCCAGCAGCTTAGGGCGGGCGAACACTGAAGCTTTCTTT.